Sequencing of this TCR beta chain was carried out in a study of cytomegalovirus exposure and HLA in healthy donors. Points from the study as a whole: The Asian-associated ancestry cluster reportedly had fewer N-insertions than the approximately 630-donor mean in a later analysis.

A remark on this clone: Antigen unknown.

The germline V gene encodes CDR1 SQVTM and CDR2 ANQGSEA. Trimming at V came to 8 bases and at J to 9 bases, leaving 14 bases not matched to a gene. This CDR3 region has 14 residues. Primers: 60 Vbeta forward and 13 Jbeta reverse. TCRdb's copy holds only in-frame clones and misses some; the assay was immunoSEQ multiplex PCR. The sample gives more than 130,000 clones, 60% to 80% of which show up once; approximately 4.9% is in the top ten. The sample comprised PBMCs. The gene calls are TRBV29-1 and TRBJ2-1, with TRBD1 matching 9 bases. The receptor's source is a woman aged 50 to 60 in good health and CMV-seronegative. The CDR3 DNA follows: TGCAGCCTAACCGCCGGGACAGGGAACGGTGAGCAGTTCTTC. Its translation is CSLTAGTGNGEQFF.